These T cell receptor beta chains were read from a single sample in a study of blood T cell repertoires in COVID-19. Clones were read by immunoSEQ multiplex PCR, and TCRdb kept only the in-frame ones, dropping some. This table holds 60,000 or so clones, roughly 88% found once. Input material: peripheral blood. The receptors here all came from a man aged 30 to 39 with COVID-19, enrolled during active disease. CDR3s include the opening cysteine and the closing phenylalanine or tryptophan. D genes are given only for firm matches. Expanded clones get a size class; other rows say once, few or many, or leave the size out.

-	-	TRBJ2-2	TRBV6-1	CASSEGRAVRGELFF	TGTGCCAGCAGTGAAGGGAGGGCGGTTCGCGGGGAGCTGTTTTTT
-	TRBD2	TRBJ2-1	TRBV30	CAWSRERDNEQFF	TGTGCCTGGTCGCGGGAGAGGGACAATGAGCAGTTCTTC
-	-	TRBJ2-1	TRBV21-1	CASPNSVRTQSRPRDRVFKAQTFF	TGTGCCAGCCCAAACTCCGTCCGAACTCAATCCCGTCCAAGAGACAGGGTGTTTAAAGCCCAGACGTTCTTC
-	TRBD2	TRBJ2-3	TRBV5-1	CATRTTSGNTDTQYF	TGCGCCACCAGGACGACTAGCGGGAACACAGATACGCAGTATTTT
-	TRBD2	TRBJ2-1	TRBV30	CAWKSRLAGVTYNEQFF	TGTGCCTGGAAAAGCAGACTAGCGGGAGTCACCTACAATGAGCAGTTCTTC
-	-	TRBJ2-7	TRBV10-3	CATIAGGTYEQYF	TGTGCCACCATCGCGGGCGGAACCTACGAGCAGTACTTC
-	TRBD1	TRBJ2-7	TRBV7-9	CASSSWDRGIYEQYF	TGTGCCAGCAGCTCCTGGGACAGGGGCATCTACGAGCAGTACTTC
-	TRBD1	TRBJ1-2	TRBV2	CASRDRGANYGYTF	TGTGCCAGCAGGGACAGGGGGGCTAACTATGGCTACACCTTC
-	TRBD2	TRBJ2-2	TRBV19	CASRNRRLAGGYNTGELFF	TGTGCCAGTAGGAACCGCAGACTAGCGGGAGGGTATAACACCGGGGAGCTGTTTTTT
-	-	TRBJ2-7	TRBV7-9	CASSFNRSPYEQYF	TGTGCCAGCAGCTTCAACAGGAGCCCCTACGAGCAGTACTTC
-	TRBD1	TRBJ1-2	TRBV19	CASSTEDRGHGYTF	TGTGCCAGTAGTACCGAGGACAGGGGTCATGGCTACACCTTC
-	TRBD1	TRBJ1-2	TRBV28	CASRSKGTGGYGYTF	TGTGCCAGCAGATCAAAAGGGACAGGGGGATATGGCTACACCTTC
-	TRBD1	TRBJ1-1	TRBV9	CASTKSGGDTEAFF	TGTGCCAGCACAAAGTCAGGGGGAGACACTGAAGCTTTCTTT
-	-	TRBJ1-4	TRBV21-1	CASSKNSPNEKLFF	TGTGCCAGCAGCAAAAACAGCCCCAATGAAAAACTGTTTTTT
-	-	TRBJ2-1	TRBV5-5	CASSPDGGEQFF	TGTGCCAGCAGCCCGGACGGAGGTGAGCAGTTCTTC
-	TRBD2	TRBJ2-3	TRBV10-3	CAISGIAGVADTQYF	TGTGCCATCTCTGGTATAGCGGGAGTGGCAGATACGCAGTATTTT
-	-	TRBJ1-4	TRBV27	CASSSSGGRNEKLFF	TGTGCCAGCAGTTCCTCAGGTGGGAGGAATGAAAAACTGTTTTTT
-	-	TRBJ1-1	TRBV29-1	CSVSGPGTEAFF	TGCAGCGTTAGCGGGCCGGGCACTGAAGCTTTCTTT
-	-	TRBJ2-3	TRBV6-5	CASSLGTTDTQYF	TGTGCCAGCAGTTTAGGGACAACCGATACGCAGTATTTT
few	TRBD1	TRBJ1-2	TRBV7-9	CASSLEGRGFDGYTF	TGTGCCAGCAGCTTAGAGGGCAGGGGGTTCGATGGCTACACCTTC
-	-	TRBJ2-1	TRBV9	CASTLQGGTVSYNEQFF	TGTGCCAGCACCCTTCAGGGGGGTACAGTCTCCTACAATGAGCAGTTCTTC
few	TRBD1	TRBJ2-2	TRBV7-2	CASSLGTGHTGELFF	TGTGCCAGCAGCTTAGGGACAGGCCACACCGGGGAGCTGTTTTTT
-	-	TRBJ2-3	TRBV6-2/TRBV6-3	CASSIAGHTDTQYF	TGTGCCAGCAGTATTGCGGGGCACACAGATACGCAGTATTTT
-	-	TRBJ2-7	TRBV30	CAWSREDPYEQYF	TGTGCCTGGTCAAGGGAGGACCCCTACGAGCAGTACTTC
-	-	TRBJ2-3	TRBV28	CASRGGPGPTDTQYF	TGTGCCAGCAGGGGGGGGCCAGGCCCCACAGATACGCAGTATTTT
once	-	TRBJ2-7	TRBV10-3	CAISEVDTGYEQYF	TGTGCCATCAGTGAGGTCGATACGGGCTACGAGCAGTACTTC
once	-	TRBJ2-5	TRBV29-1	CSVEPRQETQYF	TGCAGCGTTGAACCCCGACAGGAGACCCAGTACTTC
-	-	TRBJ1-2	TRBV18	CASSLDRANYGYTF	TGTGCCAGCTCATTGGACAGAGCTAACTATGGCTACACCTTC
-	TRBD1	TRBJ1-2	TRBV6-5	CASSLGRQGISGYTF	TGTGCCAGCAGTCTTGGAAGACAGGGAATATCGGGCTACACCTTC
-	TRBD2	TRBJ2-7	TRBV5-4	CASSLGGGGDYEQYF	TGTGCCAGCAGCTTGGGGGGCGGGGGGGACTACGAGCAGTACTTC
-	TRBD2	TRBJ2-7	TRBV28	CASSFRVAGGSEQYF	TGTGCCAGCAGTTTCCGGGTAGCGGGAGGATCCGAGCAGTACTTC
once	TRBD2	TRBJ2-1	TRBV7-2	CASTSVRRAGGSSYNEQFF	TGTGCCAGCACCTCGGTAAGACGAGCGGGAGGGTCCTCCTACAATGAGCAGTTCTTC
-	-	TRBJ1-2	TRBV28	CASSLYSTGRGYGYTF	TGTGCCAGCAGTTTATATTCGACCGGCCGGGGCTATGGCTACACCTTC
-	-	TRBJ2-3	TRBV19	CASIGTDTQYF	TGTGCCAGTATAGGCACAGATACGCAGTATTTT
-	TRBD1	TRBJ1-2	TRBV4-2	CASNLQGANYGYTF	TGTGCCAGCAACCTACAGGGGGCCAACTATGGCTACACCTTC
-	TRBD1	TRBJ2-7	TRBV3-1/TRBV3-2	CASSQDMGQGAHEQYF	TGTGCCAGCAGCCAAGATATGGGACAGGGGGCCCACGAGCAGTACTTC
-	TRBD1	TRBJ1-2	TRBV28	CASSSVSDREVYGYTF	TGTGCCAGCAGTTCGGTTTCGGACAGGGAAGTCTATGGCTACACCTTC